This T cell receptor (beta chain) was obtained from a study of cytomegalovirus exposure and HLA in healthy donors. This CDR3 is built from 13 residues. The V gene lost 4 bases and the J gene lost 7 bases, with 13 bases spanning the gap. Germline CDR1 and CDR2: SGHDN and FVKESK. PCR involved 60 Vbeta and 13 Jbeta primers. Clones were sequenced by immunoSEQ multiplex PCR, and TCRdb holds only the in-frame ones, with some missing. This sample has about 200,000 clones, with around 80% found just once. This TCR derives from a man aged 25-45 years in good health and CMV-seronegative. Sample: PBMCs. V and J are TRBV14 and TRBJ2-5, with D tentatively TRBD1 or TRBD2 (5 bases each). The CDR3 spells CASSLEGRGTQYF. DNA for the CDR3: TGTGCCAGCAGCCTAGAGGGGAGAGGGACCCAGTACTTC.